The clone carrying this TCR beta chain has only a few counts. These data come from a study of blood T cell repertoires in COVID-19. At the level of the study: Collection of acute and convalescent COVID-19 samples took place in the United States, Italy and Spain. In each case, the material was cDNA or gDNA derived from T cells, B-cell-depleted T cells, or PBMCs.

Method: immunoSEQ multiplex PCR; TCRdb's copy keeps in-frame clones and lacks some. The repertoire consists of more than 95,000 clones, with approximately 88% occurring once and the leading ten covering roughly 5.3%. The germline CDR1 and CDR2 sequences are SGHDT and YYEEEE. CDR3 size: 14 residues. V gave up 1 base and J gave up 5 bases; unmatched junction bases: 5. This chain joins TRBV5-6 and TRBJ2-7; TRBD2 matches at 8 bases. The sequence was collected from a human donor in a cohort sampled during active COVID-19. Source material: peripheral blood. This chain's CDR3 is CASSLSSGSNEQYF. The CDR3 DNA reads TGTGCCAGCAGCTTGTCTAGCGGGTCCAACGAGCAGTACTTC.